The 4 T cell receptor beta chains presented below share a single source sample, sequenced in a study of shared clonotypes between healthy human individuals. The assay was immunoSEQ multiplex PCR, and TCRdb's table has in-frame clones only and misses some. This sample has 1,500,000 or so clones, with roughly 96% found just once. The sequenced material came from naive CD4+ T cells sorted from blood. Subset reported: CD45RA+ positively selected. The source of these receptors is a man aged 25 to 40 in good health.

The genes are TRBV7-9 and TRBJ2-2, with 12 bases lining up with TRBD2. The CDR3 is 15 residues long. V dropped 5 bases and J dropped 6; count of bases not matched to a gene: 4. From germline, CDR1 is SEHNR and CDR2 FQNEAQ (reference sequence). As DNA, the CDR3 is TGTGCCAGCAGCCCCGGACTAGCGGGGCCCGGGGAGCTGTTTTTT. It yields the protein CASSPGLAGPGELFF.

The rearrangement joins TRBV7-8 to TRBJ2-3; TRBD2 matches 12 bases. The ends lost 1 base at V and 5 bases at J; junction bases unmatched: 7. This CDR3 is built from 17 residues. Germline loops: CDR1 SGHVS, CDR2 FQNEAQ. Written as DNA, the CDR3 is TGTGCCAGCAGCTTAGGGGCTAGCGGGAGGGCCGGAGATACGCAGTATTTT. Translated: CASSLGASGRAGDTQYF.

The chain is built from TRBV18 and TRBJ1-6, with D perhaps matching TRBD1 (5 bases). The CDR3 consists of 14 residues. Per the germline V gene, CDR1 is KGHSH and CDR2 is LQKENI. Trimming removed 5 bases at V and 7 bases at J, with 12 bases between. CDR3 residues: CASSEGQLNSPLHF. The DNA of the CDR3 is TGTGCCAGCTCAGAGGGGCAATTAAATTCACCCCTCCACTTT.

The rearrangement uses TRBV7-8 and TRBJ1-1, with 7 positions matching TRBD1. V dropped 2 bases and J dropped 3; count of bases not matched to a gene: 6. The germline gives CDR1 SGHVS, CDR2 FQNEAQ. The CDR3 extends over 15 amino acids. The CDR3 DNA reads TGTGCCAGCAGCTTACAGGGACAGACCTACACTGAAGCTTTCTTT. Its translation is CASSLQGQTYTEAFF.